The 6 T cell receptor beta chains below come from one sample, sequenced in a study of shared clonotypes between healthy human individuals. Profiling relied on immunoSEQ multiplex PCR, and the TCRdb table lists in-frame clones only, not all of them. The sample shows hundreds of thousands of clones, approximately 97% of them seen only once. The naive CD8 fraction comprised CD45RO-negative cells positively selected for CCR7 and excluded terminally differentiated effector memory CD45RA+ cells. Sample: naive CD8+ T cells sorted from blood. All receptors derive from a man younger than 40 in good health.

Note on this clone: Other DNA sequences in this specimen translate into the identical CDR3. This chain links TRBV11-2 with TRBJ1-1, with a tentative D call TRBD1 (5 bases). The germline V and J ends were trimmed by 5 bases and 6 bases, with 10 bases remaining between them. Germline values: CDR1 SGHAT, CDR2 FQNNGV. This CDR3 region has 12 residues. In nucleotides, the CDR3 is TGTGCCAGCAGCCCCGGGGGGGCTGAAGCTTTCTTT. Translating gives CASSPGGAEAFF.

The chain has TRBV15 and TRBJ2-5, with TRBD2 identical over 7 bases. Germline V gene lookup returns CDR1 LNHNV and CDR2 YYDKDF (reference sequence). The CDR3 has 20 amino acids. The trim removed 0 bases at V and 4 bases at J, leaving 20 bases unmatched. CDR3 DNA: TGTGCCACCAGCAGAGAATCATCAGTTGGGGCGGCGGGAGTCGGAGAGACCCAGTACTTC. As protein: CATSRESSVGAAGVGETQYF.

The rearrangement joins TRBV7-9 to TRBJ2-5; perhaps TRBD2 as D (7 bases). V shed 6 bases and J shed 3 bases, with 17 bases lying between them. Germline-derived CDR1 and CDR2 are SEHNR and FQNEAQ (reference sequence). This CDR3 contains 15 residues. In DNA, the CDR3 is TGTGCCAGCAGTCCGCCCGGGGAGGGGGAAGAGACCCAGTACTTC. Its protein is CASSPPGEGEETQYF.

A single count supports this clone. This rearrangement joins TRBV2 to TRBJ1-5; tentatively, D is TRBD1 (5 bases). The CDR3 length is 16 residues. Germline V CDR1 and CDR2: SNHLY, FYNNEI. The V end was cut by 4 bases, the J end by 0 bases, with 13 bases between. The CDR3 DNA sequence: TGTGCCAGCAGTGCTTATGAGGACAATAGCAATCAGCCCCAGCATTTT. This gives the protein CASSAYEDNSNQPQHF.

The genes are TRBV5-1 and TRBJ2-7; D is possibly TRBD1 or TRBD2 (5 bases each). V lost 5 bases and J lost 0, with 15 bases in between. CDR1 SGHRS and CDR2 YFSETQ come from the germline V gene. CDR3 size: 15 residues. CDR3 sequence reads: CASRPGTVGSYEQYF. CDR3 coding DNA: TGCGCCAGCAGGCCCGGGACGGTCGGCTCCTACGAGCAGTACTTC.

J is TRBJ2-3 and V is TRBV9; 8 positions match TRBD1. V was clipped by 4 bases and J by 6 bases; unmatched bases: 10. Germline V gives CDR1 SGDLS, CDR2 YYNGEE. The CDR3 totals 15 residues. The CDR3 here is CASSQNDRGQDTQYF. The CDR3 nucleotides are TGTGCCAGCAGCCAAAATGACAGGGGACAGGATACGCAGTATTTT.